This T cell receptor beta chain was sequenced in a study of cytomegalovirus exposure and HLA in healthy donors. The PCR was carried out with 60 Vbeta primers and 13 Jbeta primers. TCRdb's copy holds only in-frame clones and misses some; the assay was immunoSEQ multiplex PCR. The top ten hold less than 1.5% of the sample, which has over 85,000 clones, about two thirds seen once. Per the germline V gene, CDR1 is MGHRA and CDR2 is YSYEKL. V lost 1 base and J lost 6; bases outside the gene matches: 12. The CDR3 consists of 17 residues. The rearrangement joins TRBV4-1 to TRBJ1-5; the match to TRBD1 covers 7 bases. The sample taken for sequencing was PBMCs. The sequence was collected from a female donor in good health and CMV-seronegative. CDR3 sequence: CASSQGRGQSIGQPQHF. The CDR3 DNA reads TGCGCCAGCAGCCAAGGCCGGGGACAGTCTATCGGTCAGCCCCAGCATTTT.